This T cell receptor beta chain was profiled in a study of shared clonotypes between healthy human individuals. Looking at the study overall: Aged between 18 and 49, the donors were a couple of women and three men.

Once extracted for a subset, genomic DNA was divided evenly among several immunoSEQ plates. Clones were read by immunoSEQ multiplex PCR, and TCRdb kept only the in-frame ones, dropping some. The profile covers about 2.3 million clones, with about nine tenths appearing a single time and more than 0.35% taken by the ten largest. The CDR3 runs 13 residues. J was trimmed by 7 bases and V by 7 bases; bases with no gene match: 12. CDR1 SQVTM and CDR2 ANQGSEA come from the germline V gene. Worth noting for this clone: Its antigen is as yet unknown.

Study findings and constraints: Among the subsets, naive ones generally showed larger estimated richness than memory ones.

The sequence derives from a man between 18 and 35 years old in good health. Some clones in this sample may be carry-over from other donors' samples. Sequencing was performed on naive CD4+ T cells from PBMCs. The sample's subset: CD45RA+ positively selected. The chain employs TRBV29-1 and TRBJ2-5; TRBD1 aligns across 7 bases. The CDR3 reads CSAETGSAWTQYF. The CDR3 nucleotides are TGCAGCGCTGAGACAGGGTCGGCTTGGACCCAGTACTTC. Full variable domain (rest looked up from reference TRBV29-1 and TRBJ2-5): SAVISQKPSRDICQRGTSLTIQCQVDSQVTMMFWYRQQPGQSLTLIATANQGSEATYESGFVIDKFPISRPNLTFSTLTVSNMSPEDSSIYLCSAETGSAWTQYFGPGTRLLVL.